The 3 T cell receptor beta chains presented below share a single source sample, sequenced in a study of brain T cells in children with intractable seizures. Time point described: blood from clinic visit 5 months post-surgery; TSC patient then seizure free. Sequencing used immunoSEQ multiplex PCR; TCRdb keeps in-frame clones, though not all of them. Seen here are 340,000 or so clones, nearly 95% observed once, and the top ten hold around 6%. The sequencing here drew on peripheral blood, taken around 5 months after surgery. The receptors here all came from a boy younger than two with tuberous sclerosis and intractable seizures.

Notes on this clone: Distinct nucleotide sequences in the sample also encode this CDR3. This rearrangement joins TRBV7-9 to TRBJ1-2, with D possibly matching TRBD1 (6 bases). The CDR3 contains 14 residues. With 1 base removed from V and 0 bases from J, the gap between germline ends came to 6 bases. Germline lookup yields CDR1 SEHNR and CDR2 FQNEAQ (reference sequence). The CDR3 region is CASSLGTANYGYTF. CDR3 DNA: TGTGCCAGCAGCTTAGGGACAGCTAACTATGGCTACACCTTC.

This sequence joins TRBV6-5 and TRBJ2-5; tentatively, D is TRBD2 (7 bases). The CDR3 covers 15 residues. Germline CDR1 MNHEY, CDR2 SVGAGI. V shed 6 bases and J shed 5 bases, with 19 bases lying between them. The chain's CDR3 is CASSWGGAGEETQYF. Here the CDR3 DNA reads TGTGCCAGCAGCTGGGGGGGGGCAGGGGAGGAGACCCAGTACTTC.

This rearrangement joins TRBV5-4 to TRBJ2-6; the D call may be TRBD1 or TRBD2 (5 bases each). Germline loops: CDR1 SGHNT, CDR2 YYREEE (reference sequence). Trimming removed 5 bases at V and 4 bases at J, with 25 bases between. The CDR3 is 19 residues long. In DNA form, the CDR3 reads TGTGCCAGCAGATTCATAGGGACGGCCGTCAGAACCGGGGCCAACGTCCTGACTTTC. Its translation: CASRFIGTAVRTGANVLTF.